These 23 T cell receptor beta chains were all obtained from the same sample, sequenced in a study of identifying expanded T cells in peripheral blood. Sequenced by immunoSEQ multiplex PCR; TCRdb stores in-frame clones only, minus some. This sample has approximately 100,000 clones, with around nine tenths found just once. The specimen was blood. These receptors were collected from a person between 18 and 75 years old in good health.

The chain carries TRBV18 and TRBJ1-1, with D unclear. This CDR3 has 12 residues. Germline V gene lookup returns CDR1 KGHSH and CDR2 LQKENI. The V and J ends lost 3 bases and 8 bases respectively, with 10 bases between them. In nucleotides, the CDR3 is TGTGCCAGCTCACCCGCAGGAGGAGAAGCTTTCTTT. It specifies CASSPAGGEAFF. The whole variable domain, remainder taken from reference TRBV18 and TRBJ1-1, is NAGVMQNPRHLVRRRGQEARLRCSPMKGHSHVYWYRQLPEEGLKFMVYLQKENIIDESGMPKERFSAEFPKEGPSILRIQQVVRGDSAAYFCASSPAGGEAFFGQGTRLTVV.

The rearrangement uses TRBV7-2 and TRBJ2-7; maybe TRBD2 (7 bases). Trimming cost V 5 bases and J 5 bases, with 16 bases left between them. CDR1 and CDR2 (germline): SGHTA, FQGNSA. This CDR3 has 14 residues. This CDR3 reads CASSLTRGGDEQYF. The CDR3 DNA is TGTGCCAGCAGCCTTACTAGGGGGGGTGACGAGCAGTACTTC.

This chain joins TRBV11-2 and TRBJ1-5; D is uncertain. Germline CDR1 SGHAT, CDR2 FQNNGV. This CDR3 comprises 15 residues. Trimming pared 3 bases from V and 4 bases from J, leaving 13 bases between. CDR3 protein: CASSLSPGPNQPQHF. The CDR3 nucleotides are TGTGCCAGCAGCTTGTCGCCGGGCCCAAATCAGCCCCAGCATTTT.

The genes are TRBV11-2 and TRBJ1-3; tentatively, D is TRBD1 (5 bases). The V end was cut by 2 bases, the J end by 0 bases, with 8 bases between. Germline V gives CDR1 SGHAT, CDR2 FQNNGV. This CDR3 has 15 residues. The CDR3 here is CASSLQGFSGNTIYF. Written as DNA, the CDR3 is TGTGCCAGCAGCTTACAGGGCTTCTCTGGAAACACCATATATTTT.

The CDR3 reads CASSLTVSDLSTDTQYF. The DNA for the CDR3 is TGCGCCAGCAGCTTAACAGTTTCTGACTTAAGCACAGATACGCAGTATTTT. The chain combines TRBV5-1 with TRBJ2-3; D is undetermined. Per germline, CDR1 SGHRS and CDR2 YFSETQ. CDR3 length equals 17 residues. V lost 2 bases, J lost 0 bases, and 16 bases lay in between. The complete variable domain, with remaining parts taken from reference TRBV5-1 and TRBJ2-3, reads KAGVTQTPRYLIKTRGQQVTLSCSPISGHRSVSWYQQTPGQGLQFLFEYFSETQRNKGNFPGRFSGRQFSNSRSEMNVSTLELGDSALYLCASSLTVSDLSTDTQYFGPGTRLTVL.

CDR3 DNA: TGCGCCAGCAGTGAGTCCTTTGGGAGGGCTGAAGCTTTCTTT. Translated, it gives CASSESFGRAEAFF. The chain has TRBV10-1 and TRBJ1-1; D unclear. The germline gives CDR1 WNHNN, CDR2 SYGVQD (reference sequence). The CDR3 sequence is 14 residues long. V lost 0 bases to trimming and J lost 6 bases, with 11 bases between them.

V gene TRBV2 combines with J gene TRBJ1-2; D uncertain. CDR3 length equals 14 residues. CDR1 is SNHLY, CDR2 FYNNEI, per germline. The V and J ends lost 10 bases and 2 bases respectively, with 17 bases between them. CDR3 region: CATNSLPVNYGYTF. CDR3 bases: TGTGCCACCAACAGCCTGCCTGTAAACTATGGCTACACCTTC.

The chain is built from TRBV7-2 and TRBJ2-4; no reliable D call. The CDR3 is 14 amino acids. Trimming left V 2 bases short and J 7 bases short, with 12 bases between. The germline gives CDR1 SGHTA, CDR2 FQGNSA. DNA for the CDR3: TGTGCCAGCAGCTTATGGGCACCCGATAACATTCAGTACTTC. It specifies CASSLWAPDNIQYF. Full variable domain (missing parts from reference TRBV7-2 and TRBJ2-4): GAGVSQSPSNKVTEKGKDVELRCDPISGHTALYWYRQSLGQGLEFLIYFQGNSAPDKSGLPSDRFSAERTGGSVSTLTIQRTQQEDSAVYLCASSLWAPDNIQYFGAGTRLSVL.

The chain joins TRBV4-2 to TRBJ2-5; D is perhaps TRBD2 (5 bases). Trimming removed 6 bases at V and 2 bases at J, with 13 bases between. This CDR3 has 14 residues. Germline V gives CDR1 LGHNA, CDR2 YNFKEQ. CDR3 in amino acids: CASSPGSKQETQYF. For the CDR3, the DNA is TGTGCCAGCAGTCCGGGGAGTAAACAAGAGACCCAGTACTTC.

The gene calls are TRBV18 and TRBJ1-1; 8 nucleotides line up with TRBD1. The V segment lost 6 bases and the J segment 6 bases; nucleotides outside the gene matches: 9. The CDR3 extends over 14 amino acids. The V gene's germline CDR1 is KGHSH and CDR2 LQKENI. The CDR3 protein is CASSPYGQGAEAFF. The CDR3 DNA reads as TGTGCCAGCTCTCCTTACGGACAGGGCGCTGAAGCTTTCTTT. Looking up the rest from reference TRBV18 and TRBJ1-1 gives the full variable domain: NAGVMQNPRHLVRRRGQEARLRCSPMKGHSHVYWYRQLPEEGLKFMVYLQKENIIDESGMPKERFSAEFPKEGPSILRIQQVVRGDSAAYFCASSPYGQGAEAFFGQGTRLTVV.

The J gene is TRBJ1-2, the V gene TRBV30; TRBD1 agrees at 10 bases. Germline loops: CDR1 GTSNPN, CDR2 SVGIG (reference sequence). The CDR3 is 13 amino acids. V was clipped by 0 bases and J by 14 bases; unmatched bases: 9. The CDR3 DNA sequence: TGTGCCTGGAGTGTTCGGACAGGGGGTGGGAGGACCTTC. It translates to CAWSVRTGGGRTF. The full variable domain, rest sourced from reference TRBV30 and TRBJ1-2, is SQTIHQWPATLVQPVGSPLSLECTVEGTSNPNLYWYRQAAGRGLQLLFYSVGIGQISSEVPQNLSASRPQDRQFILSSKKLLLSDSGFYLCAWSVRTGGGRTFGSGTRLTVV.

V gene TRBV28 combines with J gene TRBJ2-3; D unresolved. V lost 6 bases and J 0 bases, leaving 10 bases between the germline ends. The CDR3 contains 14 residues. Germline V gives CDR1 MDHEN, CDR2 SYDVKM. Written as DNA, the CDR3 is TGTGCCAGCAGCCTTCCCGTTAGCACAGATACGCAGTATTTT. This encodes CASSLPVSTDTQYF.

The J gene is TRBJ1-4, the V gene TRBV28; perhaps TRBD1 as D (5 bases). V was cut by 7 bases and J by 0 bases, with 15 bases left in between. The CDR3 is 16 residues long. Germline V gene lookup returns CDR1 MDHEN and CDR2 SYDVKM. The CDR3 nucleotides read TGTGCCAGCATGGTTGGGGCGGCAGCAACTAATGAAAAACTGTTTTTT. Protein product: CASMVGAAATNEKLFF.

The chain is built from TRBV7-9 and TRBJ1-4; maybe TRBD1 (5 bases). CDR3 length equals 17 residues. V was cut by 3 bases and J by 7 bases, with 21 bases left in between. In germline, CDR1 is SEHNR, CDR2 FQNEAQ (reference sequence). This chain's CDR3 is CASSFGGPRGRAEKLFF. The CDR3 region has the DNA TGTGCCAGCAGCTTTGGAGGTCCCCGGGGCCGCGCTGAAAAACTGTTTTTT.

The chain has TRBV9 and TRBJ2-5, with D possibly being TRBD1 (6 bases). The V gene's germline CDR1 is SGDLS and CDR2 YYNGEE. The CDR3 consists of 12 residues. V was shortened by 7 bases and J by 3 bases, with 10 bases between the two germline ends. The CDR3 loop reads CASGQGKETQYF. The CDR3 DNA follows: TGTGCCAGCGGGCAGGGGAAAGAGACCCAGTACTTC.

The chain couples TRBV7-9 to TRBJ2-1; a possible D gene is TRBD2 (5 bases). This CDR3 spans 15 amino acids. In germline, CDR1 is SEHNR, CDR2 FQNEAQ (reference sequence). The V end was cut by 1 base, the J end by 0 bases, with 7 bases between. CDR3 sequence: CASSLEGSSYNEQFF. The CDR3 bases are TGTGCCAGCAGCTTAGAAGGGAGCTCCTACAATGAGCAGTTCTTC.

The chain links TRBV7-2 to TRBJ1-1; 9 bases map to TRBD1. Per the germline V gene, CDR1 is SGHTA and CDR2 is FQGNSA. After removal of 7 bases from V and 4 bases from J, the junction contained 13 bases not matched to a gene. The CDR3 spans 16 residues. CDR3 sequence (DNA): TGTGCCAGCACACCATACTTGGGACAGGGAGGCACTGAAGCTTTCTTT. Protein product: CASTPYLGQGGTEAFF.

The V and J genes are TRBV4-3 and TRBJ1-1, with D perhaps TRBD1 (5 bases). Trimming pared 0 bases from V and 5 bases from J, leaving 19 bases between. The germline CDR1 and CDR2 sequences are LGHNA and YSLEER. The CDR3 spans 17 residues. CDR3 nucleotides: TGCGCCAGCAGCCAAGATAAGGCGGGGCTGCGGGGTACTGAAGCTTTCTTT. It is translated as CASSQDKAGLRGTEAFF.

V usage is TRBV13 and J usage is TRBJ2-5, with TRBD2 identical over 11 bases. J lost 6 bases, V lost 5 bases, and 14 bases had no gene match. This CDR3 has 17 amino acids. Germline-derived CDR1 and CDR2 are PRHDT and FYEKMQ (reference sequence). CDR3 sequence: CASSGGTSGGSRQTQYF. As DNA, the CDR3 is TGTGCCAGCAGCGGTGGGACTAGCGGTGGGAGCAGGCAGACCCAGTACTTC.

The gene calls are TRBV4-2 and TRBJ1-5; perhaps TRBD1 as D (5 bases). The CDR3 sequence is 15 residues long. The V end was cut by 1 base, the J end by 2 bases, with 9 bases between. CDR1 and CDR2 (germline): LGHNA, YNFKEQ. CDR3 DNA sequence: TGTGCCAGCAGCCAAGTGCCGGGGGGCAATCAGCCCCAGCATTTT. The encoded protein is CASSQVPGGNQPQHF.

The chain joins TRBV4-3 to TRBJ1-2; D perhaps matches TRBD1 (5 bases). V shed 0 bases and J shed 8 bases, with 10 bases lying between them. The CDR3 sequence is 13 residues long. Per germline, CDR1 LGHNA and CDR2 YSLEER. The CDR3 DNA reads TGCGCCAGCAGCCAAGATAAGGGACTCGGCTACACCTTC. Translation gives CASSQDKGLGYTF.

The J gene is TRBJ2-1, the V gene TRBV28; 8 bases map to TRBD1. Germline CDR1 MDHEN, CDR2 SYDVKM. The CDR3 extends over 13 amino acids. J gave up 8 bases and V 8 bases, and 8 bases lay outside the gene matches. Here the CDR3 reads CASLSLTGDEQFF. CDR3 DNA sequence: TGTGCCAGCCTCTCCCTGACAGGGGATGAGCAGTTCTTC.

The V gene is TRBV18, the J gene TRBJ1-3; D call uncertain. Germline assignment: CDR1 KGHSH and CDR2 LQKENI. Trimming left V 2 bases short and J 0 bases short, with 11 bases between. CDR3 length equals 16 residues. CDR3 residues: CASSPSPGPSGNTIYF. CDR3 nucleotides: TGTGCCAGCTCACCATCACCAGGCCCCTCTGGAAACACCATATATTTT.